These 8 T cell receptor beta chains originate from one sample sequenced in a study of T cell responses to AZD1222 COVID-19 vaccine. Profiled with immunoSEQ multiplex PCR; TCRdb holds only in-frame clones, not every one. Of about 82,000 clones in the sample, 85% to 90% were seen once. The sequenced sample was peripheral blood, obtained on day 0 of AZD1222 vaccination. The receptors derive from an adult in good health.

The rearrangement uses TRBV19 and TRBJ1-3; no clear D. The CDR3 extends over 16 amino acids. V gave up 7 bases and J gave up 0 bases, with 16 bases separating them. Looked up from germline, CDR1 is LNHDA and CDR2 is SQIVND (reference sequence). The CDR3 DNA reads as TGTGCCAGTAAGGAAGAGGGAAGCTTCTCTGGAAACACCATATATTTT. Amino acid sequence: CASKEEGSFSGNTIYF. Drawing the rest from reference TRBV19 and TRBJ1-3, the complete variable domain is DGGITQSPKYLFRKEGQNVTLSCEQNLNHDAMYWYRQDPGQGLRLIYYSQIVNDFQKGDIAEGYSVSREKKESFPLTVTSAQKNPTAFYLCASKEEGSFSGNTIYFGEGSWLTVV.

The chain joins TRBV7-9 to TRBJ1-2; 7 bases map to TRBD1. CDR1 and CDR2 from the germline V gene are SEHNR and FQNEAQ (reference sequence). This CDR3 has 16 residues. Losses at the gene ends were 5 bases for V and 2 bases for J; bases not matched to a gene: 11. The CDR3 loop is CASSVWGQGGNYGYTF. In nucleotides, the CDR3 is TGTGCCAGCAGCGTGTGGGGCCAGGGGGGCAACTATGGCTACACCTTC.

A word on this clone: An end of the junction differs from the germline gene, which may be a read error. The V gene is TRBV4-1, the J gene TRBJ2-1; TRBD2 agrees at 10 bases. This CDR3 is built from 16 residues. Germline-derived CDR1 and CDR2 are MGHRA and YSYEKL. DNA of the CDR3: TGCGCCAGCAGCCAAGATCAGGGGGTAGTAGCGGGGGGCTTCATCTTC. Its translation is CASSQDQGVVAGGFIF.

The J gene is TRBJ2-3, the V gene TRBV11-2; the D call may be TRBD1 or TRBD2 (5 bases each). Looked up from germline, CDR1 is SGHAT and CDR2 is FQNNGV. The CDR3 totals 16 residues. V was trimmed by 4 bases and J by 0 bases, leaving 14 bases between them. The CDR3 DNA reads as TGTGCCAGCAGCTCCGGGACGAGACCTAGCACAGATACGCAGTATTTT. Protein: CASSSGTRPSTDTQYF.

The chain carries TRBV5-6 and TRBJ2-1; 7 positions agree with TRBD2. Per germline, CDR1 SGHDT and CDR2 YYEEEE. The V gene end was trimmed by 4 bases and the J gene end by 7 bases; junction bases not matched to a gene: 14. This CDR3 contains 16 residues. The CDR3 nucleotides are TGTGCCAGCAGCCCCCGGTGGAGCGGGGTTGGAAATGAGCAGTTCTTC. It specifies CASSPRWSGVGNEQFF.

A single count supports this clone. The chain's CDR3 is CASSADRYSSYEQYF. For the CDR3, the DNA is TGTGCCAGCAGCGCCGACAGGTATAGCTCCTACGAGCAGTACTTC. The chain joins TRBV9 to TRBJ2-7, with D possibly TRBD1 on 6 matching bases. Germline loops: CDR1 SGDLS, CDR2 YYNGEE. V was pared by 3 bases and J by 0 bases, with 13 bases between. This CDR3 is built from 15 residues.

The V call is TRBV9, the J call TRBJ2-5, with TRBD1 matching 10 bases. CDR1 SGDLS and CDR2 YYNGEE come from the germline V gene. This CDR3 region has 13 residues. V trimming: 3 bases; J trimming: 4 bases; junction bases outside the gene matches: 0. Written as DNA, the CDR3 is TGTGCCAGCAGCGGGGACAGGGGAGAGACCCAGTACTTC. It specifies CASSGDRGETQYF.

The V and J genes are TRBV7-2 and TRBJ1-5; 7 bases agree with TRBD1. In germline, CDR1 is SGHTA, CDR2 FQGNSA. Trimming at V came to 5 bases and at J to 3 bases, leaving 7 bases not matched to a gene. CDR3 length equals 15 residues. CDR3 coding DNA: TGTGCCAGCAGCCAAGTCGGGACAGACAATCAGCCCCAGCATTTT. The encoded protein is CASSQVGTDNQPQHF.